The 17 T cell receptor beta chains in this list originate from one sample, sequenced in a study of T-cell reconstitution after alpha-beta-depleted transplantation in children. A TCRbeta library incorporating unique molecular identifiers was prepared. TCRdb processed the PCR reads anew with MiXCR; each CDR3 protein has one entry. This sample has 400,000 to 500,000 distinct CDR3 sequences; roughly 10% occur once, and the top ten carry roughly 6%. This material consisted of PBMCs from the stem cell graft donor, taken from the stem cell graft. These receptors were taken from a human donor who donated a stem cell graft to a child with acute myeloid leukemia.

Only a few counts were recorded for this clonotype. The chain has TRBV29-1 and TRBJ1-2; D gene uncertain. Germline V gene lookup returns CDR1 SQVTM and CDR2 ANQGSEA. Deletions cut 6 bases from V and 4 bases from J, with 9 bases between. This CDR3 region has 11 residues. The CDR3 DNA follows: TGCAGCGTCAGGTTCACCTATGGCTACACCTTC. This codes for CSVRFTYGYTF.

To note about this clonotype: A junction boundary mismatches the germline segment, possibly from a read error. The V gene is TRBV9, the J gene TRBJ2-6, with TRBD1 matching over 7 bases. The CDR3 consists of 16 residues. Germline CDR1 SGDLS, CDR2 YYNGEE. CDR3: CASSPTGNSGANGLTF. The CDR3 region has the DNA TGTGCCAGCAGCCCGACAGGGAACTCTGGGGCCAACGGCCTGACTTTC.

CDR3 nucleotides: TGCAGTGCTATCCCCCGGGACCACAATGAGCAGTTCTTC. Translating it yields CSAIPRDHNEQFF. The chain couples TRBV20-1 to TRBJ2-1; D tentatively fits TRBD1 or TRBD2 (5 bases each). Germline V lookup: CDR1 DFQATT, CDR2 SNEGSKA (reference sequence). V was clipped by 4 bases and J by 5 bases, with 12 bases between them. This CDR3 is 13 amino acids long.

This clonotype appeared a few times. This CDR3 is CASSPDLQGSTTDTQYF. In nucleotides, the CDR3 is TGCGCCAGCAGCCCAGACTTACAGGGCAGCACCACAGATACGCAGTATTTT. V is TRBV5-1 and J is TRBJ2-3; D may be TRBD1 (6 bases). V lost 4 bases and J lost 2, with 20 bases in between. The CDR3 covers 17 residues. Germline CDR1 and CDR2: SGHRS and YFSETQ.

This clonotype was detected a few times. This chain uses TRBV20-1 with TRBJ2-1, with TRBD2 matching over 7 bases. J lost 10 bases, V lost 0 bases, and 6 bases had no gene match. Germline assignment: CDR1 DFQATT and CDR2 SNEGSKA (reference sequence). The CDR3 sequence is 13 residues long. DNA for the CDR3: TGCAGTGCTAGAGAAGGGACTACTCGGGAGCAGTTCTTC. It translates to CSAREGTTREQFF.

This clonotype was counted at least ten times. The J gene is TRBJ2-3, the V gene TRBV9; D not certain. This CDR3 has 12 amino acids. Germline loops: CDR1 SGDLS, CDR2 YYNGEE. V dropped 3 bases and J dropped 3 bases, with 5 bases sitting between them. The CDR3 sequence: CASSDGTDTQYF. The CDR3 region has the DNA TGTGCCAGCAGCGACGGGACAGATACGCAGTATTTT.

V and J are TRBV29-1 and TRBJ2-1; no clear D. Trimming left V 5 bases short and J 5 bases short, with 4 bases between. The CDR3 has 10 residues. Germline lookup yields CDR1 SQVTM and CDR2 ANQGSEA. CDR3 nucleotide sequence: TGCAGCGTTTCCCACAATGAGCAGTTCTTC. This encodes CSVSHNEQFF.

A few counts support this clonotype. The chain links TRBV20-1 to TRBJ2-5, with 8 nucleotides matching TRBD1. The CDR3 loop spans 14 amino acids. With 6 bases clipped from V and 1 base from J, the junction kept 7 bases outside the gene matches. Germline lookup yields CDR1 DFQATT and CDR2 SNEGSKA (reference sequence). CDR3 loop: CSAPDRVSQETQYF. The CDR3 bases are TGCAGTGCCCCGGACAGGGTGAGCCAAGAGACCCAGTACTTC.

This clonotype has a count of ten or more. The rearrangement uses TRBV7-9 and TRBJ1-3; D is unclear. Germline CDR1 SEHNR, CDR2 FQNEAQ (reference sequence). The CDR3 sequence is 12 residues long. The germline V and J ends were trimmed by 6 bases and 4 bases, with 7 bases remaining between them. The CDR3 coding sequence is TGTGCCAGCAGATCTTCAGGAAACACCATATATTTT. Protein: CASRSSGNTIYF.

This clonotype turned up a few times. The rearrangement joins TRBV29-1 to TRBJ2-4; TRBD2 aligns across 12 bases. The length of the CDR3 is 15 residues. Germline V lookup: CDR1 SQVTM, CDR2 ANQGSEA. J lost 12 bases, V lost 3 bases, and 12 bases had no gene match. The CDR3 here is CSVEPRASGRDSQYF. CDR3 nucleotide sequence: TGCAGCGTTGAGCCCCGGGCTAGCGGGAGGGACAGTCAGTACTTC. Based on the CDR3 plus reference TRBV29-1 and TRBJ2-4, the full variable domain is SAVISQKPSRDICQRGTSLTIQCQVDSQVTMMFWYRQQPGQSLTLIATANQGSEATYESGFVIDKFPISRPNLTFSTLTVSNMSPEDSSIYLCSVEPRASGRDSQYFGAGTRLSVL.

This clonotype was seen a handful of times. The chain has TRBV4-1 and TRBJ2-7, with 11 bases aligning to TRBD2. CDR1 is MGHRA and CDR2 is YSYEKL in the germline V gene. This CDR3 has 16 residues. The trim removed 1 base at V and 3 bases at J, leaving 5 bases unmatched. Here the CDR3 reads CASSQGLLAGGYEQYF. DNA of the CDR3: TGCGCCAGCAGCCAAGGTCTCCTAGCGGGAGGCTACGAGCAGTACTTC.

This clonotype was recorded at least ten times. The chain employs TRBV7-2 and TRBJ2-1; D gene ambiguous. This CDR3 comprises 15 residues. V was clipped by 2 bases and J by 8 bases, with 16 bases between them. Germline values: CDR1 SGHTA, CDR2 FQGNSA. The CDR3 region has the DNA TGTGCCAGCAGCTTAAAAGTGAGCCCGTTCGATGAGCAGTTCTTC. This codes for CASSLKVSPFDEQFF.

This clonotype was seen repeatedly, ten times or more. This sequence joins TRBV7-3 and TRBJ1-1; TRBD1 matches 7 bases. V was pared by 6 bases and J by 3 bases, with 7 bases of the junction left unmatched. Per germline, CDR1 SGHTA and CDR2 FQGTGA. CDR3 length equals 14 residues. The CDR3 sequence is CASRRQGGDTEAFF. Here the CDR3 DNA reads TGTGCCAGCAGGCGACAGGGAGGCGACACTGAAGCTTTCTTT.

In this sample, this clonotype turned up a few times. The genes are TRBV6-1 and TRBJ1-5; D might be TRBD1 (6 bases). V lost 6 bases, J lost 6 bases, and 24 bases lay in between. Germline CDR1 is MNHNS and CDR2 is SASEGT. The CDR3 has 17 amino acids. DNA for the CDR3: TGTGCCAGCAGCCCCCCAGGTTGGGGGGCGCAGATTCAGCCCCAGCATTTT. Translation: CASSPPGWGAQIQPQHF.

In this sample, this clonotype turned up a few times. The V call is TRBV18, the J call TRBJ1-4; D ambiguous. Germline loops: CDR1 KGHSH, CDR2 LQKENI. V gave up 4 bases and J gave up 7 bases, with 13 bases separating them. CDR3 length: 14 amino acids. The CDR3 spells CASSRKPEGEKLFF. In nucleotides, the CDR3 is TGTGCCAGCTCACGAAAACCGGAGGGTGAAAAACTGTTTTTT.

This chain links TRBV5-1 with TRBJ1-4; D gene ambiguous. Trimming took 0 bases from V and 0 from J, leaving 6 bases between them. The CDR3 sequence is 15 residues long. Germline assignment: CDR1 SGHRS and CDR2 YFSETQ. Here the CDR3 DNA reads TGCGCCAGCAGCTTGGGACAAGCAACTAATGAAAAACTGTTTTTT. This sequence encodes CASSLGQATNEKLFF.

In this sample, this clonotype turned up a few times. At one boundary the junction diverges from the germline segment, which might be a read error. The chain recombines TRBV2 with TRBJ1-1; D is unclear. The germline V gene has CDR1 SNHLY and CDR2 FYNNEI. The length of the CDR3 is 12 residues. This CDR3 reads CASSARNPEAFF. In DNA form, the CDR3 reads TGTGCCAGCAGTGCCCGGAACCCTGAAGCTTTCTTT.